The clone carrying this T cell receptor beta chain was seen just once. The data were obtained in a study of blood T cell repertoires in COVID-19. In the study overall: Whether acute or convalescent, the COVID-19 samples came from the United States, Italy and Spain.

After removal of 7 bases from V and 4 bases from J, the junction contained 6 bases not matched to a gene. The length of the CDR3 is 13 residues. CDR1 and CDR2 (germline): MNHEY, SVGAGI. Methods used by the authors: From reference gene primer amplification, estimates of nucleated cell counts were derived. Profiling relied on immunoSEQ multiplex PCR, and the TCRdb table lists in-frame clones only, not all of them. Clone size and the V and J calls come from that table; the DNA yielded D and trimming. The table includes about 130,000 clones, 77% detected once. Material: peripheral blood. This chain links TRBV6-5 with TRBJ2-5, with 7 positions matching TRBD2. The sequence was collected from a man aged 80 or over with acute or convalescent COVID-19. For the CDR3, the DNA is TGTGCCAGCATTAGAGGCGGGGGAGAGACCCAGTACTTC. It encodes CASIRGGGETQYF.